This paragraph reports one TCR beta chain. This entry belongs to a study of blood T cell repertoires in COVID-19. Produced via immunoSEQ multiplex PCR; TCRdb's table is partial and in-frame only. Among about 100,000 clones, 91% were seen once, and the ten largest hold around 1%. V was trimmed by 6 bases and J by 4 bases, leaving 15 bases between them. Germline values: CDR1 MNHEY, CDR2 SVGAGI. This CDR3 is 14 amino acids long. This receptor was obtained from a man between 60 and 75 years old with acute or convalescent COVID-19. The V call is TRBV6-5, the J call TRBJ1-2; D possibly corresponds to TRBD1 (6 bases). The sequenced sample was peripheral blood. The CDR3 sequence is CASSSNQDSYGYTF. CDR3 DNA sequence: TGTGCCAGCAGCTCAAATCAGGACAGCTATGGCTACACCTTC.